This T cell receptor (beta chain) was sequenced during a study of blood T cell repertoires in COVID-19. Per the germline V gene, CDR1 is ENHRY and CDR2 is SYGVKD. CDR3 length equals 15 residues. Deletions cut 0 bases from V and 4 bases from J, with 9 bases between. The assay was immunoSEQ multiplex PCR, and TCRdb's table has in-frame clones only and misses some. This table holds more than 85,000 clones, about 86% found once. The source material was peripheral blood. The V and J genes are TRBV10-3 and TRBJ2-2; maybe TRBD1 (5 bases). The sequence was obtained from a man in his 60s with acute or convalescent COVID-19. The CDR3 nucleotides are TGTGCCATCAGTGAGTCTCAGGGCGGCACCGGGGAGCTGTTTTTT. This codes for CAISESQGGTGELFF.